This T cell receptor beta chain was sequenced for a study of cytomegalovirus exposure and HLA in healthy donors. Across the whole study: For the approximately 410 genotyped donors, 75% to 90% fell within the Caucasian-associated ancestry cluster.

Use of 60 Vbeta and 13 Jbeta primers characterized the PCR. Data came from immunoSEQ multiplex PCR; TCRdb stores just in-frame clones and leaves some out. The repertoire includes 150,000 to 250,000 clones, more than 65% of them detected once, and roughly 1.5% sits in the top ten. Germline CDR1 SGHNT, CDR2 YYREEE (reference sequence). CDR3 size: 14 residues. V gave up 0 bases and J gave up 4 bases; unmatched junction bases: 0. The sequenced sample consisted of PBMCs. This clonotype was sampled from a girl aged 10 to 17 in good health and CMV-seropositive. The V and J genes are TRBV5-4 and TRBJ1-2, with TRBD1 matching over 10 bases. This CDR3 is CASSLGDRGYGYTF. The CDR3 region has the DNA TGTGCCAGCAGCTTGGGGGACAGGGGCTATGGCTACACCTTC.